These T cell receptor beta chains were read from a single sample in a study of cytomegalovirus exposure and HLA in healthy donors. The repertoire was sequenced with immunoSEQ multiplex PCR; TCRdb's copy has only in-frame clones and lacks some. Of approximately 170,000 clones in the sample, about 82% were seen once. The specimen was PBMCs. Source of these receptors: a man aged 25 to 45 in good health and CMV-seropositive. Both conserved end residues are part of each CDR3. A D gene is named only where the DNA matches it firmly. The size field is filled for only some rows; it gives once, few, many or a size class.

J: TRBJ2-7; V: TRBV10-3; D: TRBD2; size: once; DNA: TGTGCCATCGGGAGCGGGGGGGTCGACGAGCAGTACTTC; CDR3: CAIGSGGVDEQYF
J: TRBJ1-4; V: TRBV6-6; D: TRBD1; size: once; DNA: TGTGCCAGCAGCTCCGGGACAGTTAATGAAAAACTGTTTTTT; CDR3: CASSSGTVNEKLFF
J: TRBJ1-1; V: TRBV4-1; D: TRBD1; size: NA; DNA: TGCGCCAGCAGCCGCCGACAGGGGGTGCCTAACACTGAAGCTTTCTTT; CDR3: CASSRRQGVPNTEAFF
J: TRBJ1-2; V: TRBV9; D: NA; size: NA; DNA: TGTGCCAGCAGCCCGTCCGGGGGGCTTTGGTATGGCTACACCTTC; CDR3: CASSPSGGLWYGYTF
J: TRBJ2-5; V: TRBV7-2; D: NA; size: NA; DNA: TGTGCCAGCAGCCCGGGGACAAGAGGGGAAGAGACCCAGTACTTC; CDR3: CASSPGTRGEETQYF
J: TRBJ1-5; V: TRBV7-8; D: NA; size: NA; DNA: TGTGCCAGCAGCCCGCGGGAGGGGACGCAGCCCCAGCATTTT; CDR3: CASSPREGTQPQHF
J: TRBJ2-2; V: TRBV11-2; D: TRBD1; size: NA; DNA: TGTGCCAGCAGCTTAGATTTCATTACGGGACAGGGGACCGGGGAGCTGTTTTTT; CDR3: CASSLDFITGQGTGELFF
J: TRBJ1-3; V: TRBV5-4; D: NA; size: NA; DNA: TGTGCCAGCAGCCTGGGGGGGGACTCTGGAAACACCATATATTTT; CDR3: CASSLGGDSGNTIYF
J: TRBJ2-2; V: TRBV5-1; D: NA; size: NA; DNA: TGCGCCAGCACAGTGACTCAAATCACCGGGGAGCTGTTTTTT; CDR3: CASTVTQITGELFF
J: TRBJ1-6; V: TRBV7-9; D: NA; size: NA; DNA: TGTGCCAGCGGCGCAGCGAGCTCCTATAATTCACCCCTCCACTTT; CDR3: CASGAASSYNSPLHF
J: TRBJ2-1; V: TRBV6-6; D: NA; size: NA; DNA: TGTGCCAGCAATCTCTGGGAGGCTTCCTACAATGAGCAGTTCTTC; CDR3: CASNLWEASYNEQFF
J: TRBJ2-3; V: TRBV18; D: NA; size: NA; DNA: TGTGCCAGCTCACCAATATCCATTACTAGCACAGATACGCAGTATTTT; CDR3: CASSPISITSTDTQYF
J: TRBJ2-7; V: TRBV5-1; D: NA; size: NA; DNA: TGCGCCAGCAGCTTGGGAGCTGGCGAGCAGTACTTC; CDR3: CASSLGAGEQYF
J: TRBJ1-5; V: TRBV7-9; D: NA; size: NA; DNA: TGTGCCAGCAGCTTAGCTACAGGACCTTTTAGCAATCAGCCCCAGCATTTT; CDR3: CASSLATGPFSNQPQHF
J: TRBJ1-5; V: TRBV6-5; D: TRBD1; size: NA; DNA: TGTGCCAGCAGCACTCGGACAGGGGGTAATCAGCCCCAGCATTTT; CDR3: CASSTRTGGNQPQHF
J: TRBJ2-3; V: TRBV19; D: NA; size: NA; DNA: TGTGCCAGTAGTAGTAGCTCAGATACGCAGTATTTT; CDR3: CASSSSSDTQYF
J: TRBJ1-6; V: TRBV30; D: NA; size: NA; DNA: TGTGCCTGGAGTGTACGAGTGGCCTATAATTCACCCCTCCACTTT; CDR3: CAWSVRVAYNSPLHF
J: TRBJ1-4; V: TRBV7-8; D: NA; size: NA; DNA: TGTGCCAGCAGCTTAGGGAGGGAGGGTAATGAAAAACTGTTTTTT; CDR3: CASSLGREGNEKLFF
J: TRBJ2-7; V: TRBV4-1; D: TRBD2; size: NA; DNA: TGCGCCAGCAGCCAAGTCGCGGGGGACTTTCTCGAGCAGTACTTC; CDR3: CASSQVAGDFLEQYF
J: TRBJ1-4; V: TRBV7-8; D: NA; size: NA; DNA: TGTGCCAGCAGCCACAGGGAATTCGAAAAACTGTTTTTT; CDR3: CASSHREFEKLFF
J: TRBJ2-2; V: TRBV5-4; D: NA; size: NA; DNA: TGTGCCAGCAGCCCAGAAGCGGGGGAGCTGTTTTTT; CDR3: CASSPEAGELFF
J: TRBJ1-3; V: TRBV6-5; D: NA; size: NA; DNA: TGTGCCAGCAGTTACGGTGGGAGTGGAAACACCATATATTTT; CDR3: CASSYGGSGNTIYF